This T cell receptor (beta chain) was identified during a study of blood T cell repertoires in COVID-19. Repertoires were generated with immunoSEQ multiplex PCR, while TCRdb's copy carries only in-frame clones and drops some. The sample lists over 250,000 clones; around nine tenths were seen once. The CDR3 has 17 amino acids. Germline-derived CDR1 and CDR2 are MDHEN and SYDVKM. Trimming removed 4 bases from V and 5 bases from J; junction bases left unmatched: 8. The sequence derives from a woman in her late teens or twenties who had recovered from COVID-19. Sequencing was done on a sample of PBMCs or T cells enriched from blood (not recorded which). V usage is TRBV28 and J usage is TRBJ1-6; 10 positions agree with TRBD1. CDR3 coding DNA: TGTGCCAGCAGTTCCTCGACAGGGGGCTTCGATAATTCACCCCTCCACTTT. Translation: CASSSSTGGFDNSPLHF.